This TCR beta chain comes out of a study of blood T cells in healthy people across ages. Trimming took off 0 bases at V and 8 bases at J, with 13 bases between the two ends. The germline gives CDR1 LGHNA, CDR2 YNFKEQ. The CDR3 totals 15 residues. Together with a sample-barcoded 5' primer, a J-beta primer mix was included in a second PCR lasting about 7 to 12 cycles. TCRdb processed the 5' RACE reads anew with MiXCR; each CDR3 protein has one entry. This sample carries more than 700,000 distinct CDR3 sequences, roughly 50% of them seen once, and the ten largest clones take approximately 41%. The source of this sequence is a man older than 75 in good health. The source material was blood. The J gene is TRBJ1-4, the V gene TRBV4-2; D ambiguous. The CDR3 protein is CASSQEGRSGEKLFF. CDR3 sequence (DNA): TGTGCCAGCAGCCAAGAGGGGAGAAGTGGGGAAAAACTGTTTTTT.